One and the same sample provided the 7 T cell receptor beta chains below, sequenced in a study of blood T cell repertoires in COVID-19. Only in-frame clones appear in the TCRdb table, and some are missing; sequencing was by immunoSEQ multiplex PCR. This table has some 250,000 clones, more than 85% appearing once. The source material was PBMCs or T cells enriched from blood (not recorded which). These receptors all come from a man aged 40-49 years who had recovered from COVID-19.

V and J are TRBV7-3 and TRBJ2-6, with D perhaps TRBD1 (5 bases). CDR3 length: 16 residues. V lost 6 bases and J 4 bases, leaving 16 bases between the germline ends. Per germline, CDR1 SGHTA and CDR2 FQGTGA. CDR3 amino acids: CASSSGSRAGANVLTF. The CDR3 region has the DNA TGTGCCAGCAGTTCAGGGTCTCGTGCCGGGGCCAACGTCCTGACTTTC.

In its sample, this clone was seen a few times. The chain recombines TRBV5-4 with TRBJ2-5; D gene ambiguous. V lost 0 bases and J 2 bases, leaving 5 bases between the germline ends. This CDR3 has 13 amino acids. Germline V gene lookup returns CDR1 SGHNT and CDR2 YYREEE (reference sequence). CDR3 in DNA: TGTGCCAGCAGCTTGGAACAGCAAGAGACCCAGTACTTC. Translated, it gives CASSLEQQETQYF.

The gene calls are TRBV11-2 and TRBJ2-7; TRBD1 agrees at 8 bases. Trimming took 3 bases from V and 12 from J; bases not matched to a gene: 25. CDR1 and CDR2 from the germline V gene are SGHAT and FQNNGV. The CDR3 length is 18 residues. This CDR3 reads CASSLGSRDRTSHHAGYF. CDR3 in DNA: TGTGCCAGCAGCTTGGGGTCGAGGGACAGGACCTCTCATCATGCGGGGTACTTC.

V is TRBV7-9 and J is TRBJ1-1; tentative D call: TRBD1 (5 bases). Between the trimmed V and J ends, which lost 5 bases and 5 bases, there was a span of 15 bases. Germline CDR1 and CDR2: SEHNR and FQNEAQ (reference sequence). The CDR3 has 14 amino acids. This CDR3 is CASSREGIRTEAFF. DNA of the CDR3: TGTGCCAGCAGCCGGGAGGGGATCAGGACTGAAGCTTTCTTT. Complete variable domain (other parts from reference TRBV7-9 and TRBJ1-1): DTGVSQNPRHKITKRGQNVTFRCDPISEHNRLYWYRQTLGQGPEFLTYFQNEAQLEKSRLLSDRFSAERPKGSFSTLEIQRTEQGDSAMYLCASSREGIRTEAFFGQGTRLTVV.

V gene TRBV7-3 combines with J gene TRBJ2-3; 10 nucleotides align to TRBD2. From germline, CDR1 is SGHTA and CDR2 FQGTGA. This CDR3 spans 16 amino acids. V lost 2 bases, J lost 4 bases, and 6 bases stayed unmatched. The CDR3 loop reads CASSLYLAGVADTQYF. In DNA, the CDR3 is TGTGCCAGCAGCTTATATCTAGCGGGAGTCGCAGATACGCAGTATTTT.

The rearrangement uses TRBV9 and TRBJ2-3; 13 positions agree with TRBD2. The CDR3 is 17 residues long. Germline loops: CDR1 SGDLS, CDR2 YYNGEE. With V trimmed by 4 bases and J by 1 base, 6 bases remained unmatched. The CDR3: CASSRRTSGGRTDTQYF. In DNA form, the CDR3 reads TGTGCCAGCAGCAGACGGACTAGCGGGGGACGCACAGATACGCAGTATTTT.

The genes are TRBV7-3 and TRBJ1-6, with D unresolved. The V end lost 5 bases, the J end lost 7 bases, and 18 bases lay between the germline ends. In germline, CDR1 is SGHTA, CDR2 FQGTGA. This CDR3 comprises 16 residues. CDR3 sequence reads: CASSTLRGTSNSPLHF. The CDR3 DNA follows: TGTGCCAGCAGCACGCTTCGGGGAACGTCCAATTCACCCCTCCACTTT.